This TCR beta chain came from a study of blood T cell repertoires in COVID-19 (dated by TCRdb to 2020 to 2021). A note on the overall study: Collaborator samples came from the United States, Italy and Spain and covered acute and convalescent phases of COVID-19. The dataset comprised deeply sampled blood TCRbeta repertoires from subjects exposed to, actively infected with, or recovered from COVID-19. The material from the prospective study consisted of cDNA or gDNA derived from T cells, B-cell-depleted T cells, or PBMCs. Sample metadata almost always included a de-identified subject ID, COVID-19 status, age in years and sex. HLA class I and class II types, where available, came from metadata supplied by the sample provider rather than from assay-based typing. The repertoires were released in a freely available public database meant as a resource for research on the immune response to SARS-CoV-2. The samples were drawn from the first 160 participants of the ongoing ImmuneRACE study and from 950 to 1,500 subjects provided by 6 global collaborators.

Remarks on this clone: The target of this receptor is not known. No clone much larger than this one lies a single base away; base qualities are absent.

The immunoSEQ Assay, a bias-controlled multiplex PCR, was used to amplify TCRbeta CDR3 regions from genomic DNA. In the source study's methods: The number of nucleated cells in each sample was estimated from the amplification of reference gene primers within the assay. To quantify the absolute abundance of each unique TCRbeta CDR3 rearrangement, sequence reads were collapsed and filtered. Productive Simpson clonality was computed per sample as the square root of Simpson's diversity index over productive rearrangements. In TCRdb, the immuneACCESS table is reduced to in-frame sequences with V and J assigned. These tables do not hold every clone; where another copy was compared, an unresolved V gene accounts for under half, and the others remain unexplained. The DNA was the basis for D and trimming; V, J and clone size are from that table. The sample table shows approximately 97,000 clones, and 85% are seen once. About two fifths of the sample rests with the top ten.

Points the paper makes about the study in general: How much clinical and demographic metadata was included differed by source and by participant, and the metadata was provided uncurated.

Collaborating institutions collected whole blood in K2EDTA tubes following their own protocols. For TCRbeta analysis, collaborators shipped samples in one of three forms: frozen whole blood, isolated PBMCs, or DNA extracted from either of those sample types. Sequences WSHSY (CDR1) and SAAADI (CDR2) are obtained from the germline V gene. V loses 6 bases, J loses 0 bases, and the germline ends lie 13 bases apart. Taken from cysteine to phenylalanine, the CDR3 has 15 residues. Only the CDR3 part of the read is kept: 45 bases, read in frame from the first base. The sequence was collected from a man older than 75 with acute or convalescent COVID-19. The sample taken for sequencing was peripheral blood. The sequence is built from TRBV10-2 and TRBJ2-3; TRBD1 is a possible D gene, resting on 6 matching bases. The nucleotide sequence reads as follows: TGCGCCAGCAGCCGGACAGATACTAGCACAGATACGCAGTATTTT. This codes for CASSRTDTSTDTQYF.